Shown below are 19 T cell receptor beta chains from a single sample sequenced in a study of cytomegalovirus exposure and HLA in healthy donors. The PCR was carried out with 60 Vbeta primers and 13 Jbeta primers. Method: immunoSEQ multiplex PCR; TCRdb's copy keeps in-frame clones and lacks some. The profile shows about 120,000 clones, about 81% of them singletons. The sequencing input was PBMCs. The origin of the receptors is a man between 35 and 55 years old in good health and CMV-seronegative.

Written as DNA, the CDR3 is TGTGCCAGCAGCTTGATGGGACAGGGGACCTACGAGCAGTACTTC. It specifies CASSLMGQGTYEQYF. J is TRBJ2-7 and V is TRBV5-5, with 10 bases that match TRBD1. V gave up 1 base and J gave up 2 bases; unmatched junction bases: 3. The CDR3 extends over 15 amino acids. Germline lookup yields CDR1 SGHKS and CDR2 YYEKEE (reference sequence).

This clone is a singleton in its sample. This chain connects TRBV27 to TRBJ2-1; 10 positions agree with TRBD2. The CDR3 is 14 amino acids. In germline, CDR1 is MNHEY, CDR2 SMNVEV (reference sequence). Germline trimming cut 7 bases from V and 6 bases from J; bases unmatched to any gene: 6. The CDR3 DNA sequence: TGTGCCAGCATCGAACTAGCGGGAACCAATGAGCAGTTCTTC. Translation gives CASIELAGTNEQFF.

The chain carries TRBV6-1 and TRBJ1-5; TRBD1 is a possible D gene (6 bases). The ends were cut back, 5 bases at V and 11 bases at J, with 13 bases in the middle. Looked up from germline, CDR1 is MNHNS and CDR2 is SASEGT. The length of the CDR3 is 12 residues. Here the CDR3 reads CASSLRDNTQHF. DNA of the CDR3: TGTGCCAGCAGTCTCCGGGACAACACCCAGCATTTT.

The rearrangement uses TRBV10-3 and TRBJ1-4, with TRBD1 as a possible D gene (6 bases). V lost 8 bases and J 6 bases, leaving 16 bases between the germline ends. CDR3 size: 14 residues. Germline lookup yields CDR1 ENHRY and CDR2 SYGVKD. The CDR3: CAISDSAGDEKLFF. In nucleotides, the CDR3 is TGTGCCATCTCTGACTCGGCAGGGGATGAAAAACTGTTTTTT.

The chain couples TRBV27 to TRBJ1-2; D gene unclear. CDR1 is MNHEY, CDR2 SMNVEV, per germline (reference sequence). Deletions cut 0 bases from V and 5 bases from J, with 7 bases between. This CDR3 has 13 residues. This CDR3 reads CASSLSREYGYTF. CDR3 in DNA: TGTGCCAGCAGTTTATCTCGGGAGTATGGCTACACCTTC.

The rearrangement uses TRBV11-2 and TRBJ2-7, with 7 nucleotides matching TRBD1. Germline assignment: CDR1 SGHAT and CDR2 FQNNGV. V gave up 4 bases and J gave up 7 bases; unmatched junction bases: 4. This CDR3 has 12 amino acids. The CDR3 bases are TGTGCCAGCAGCTATACAGGGGCTGAGCAGTACTTC. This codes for CASSYTGAEQYF.

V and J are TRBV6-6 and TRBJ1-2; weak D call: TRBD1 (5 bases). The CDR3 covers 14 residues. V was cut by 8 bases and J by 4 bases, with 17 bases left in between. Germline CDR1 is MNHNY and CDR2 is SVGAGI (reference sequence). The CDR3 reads CASADTGEGYGYTF. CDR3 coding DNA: TGTGCCAGCGCCGATACGGGGGAGGGCTATGGCTACACCTTC.

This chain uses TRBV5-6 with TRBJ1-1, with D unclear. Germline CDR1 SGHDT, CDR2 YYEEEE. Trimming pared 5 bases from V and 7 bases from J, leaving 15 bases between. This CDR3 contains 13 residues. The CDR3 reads CASRWNRVNEAFF. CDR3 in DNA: TGTGCCAGCAGATGGAACAGAGTAAATGAAGCTTTCTTT.

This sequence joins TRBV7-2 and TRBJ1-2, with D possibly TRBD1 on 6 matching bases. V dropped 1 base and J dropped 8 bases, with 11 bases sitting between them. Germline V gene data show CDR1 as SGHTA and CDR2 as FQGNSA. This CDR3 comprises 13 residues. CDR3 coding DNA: TGTGCCAGCAGCTTAGGCAGGGGTGAGGGCTACACCTTC. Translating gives CASSLGRGEGYTF.

The DNA for the CDR3 is TGTGCCAGCAGTTCCCCGAGGAGCGGGACCAACAATGAGCAGTTCTTC. Translating it yields CASSSPRSGTNNEQFF. The chain links TRBV28 to TRBJ2-1; TRBD2 matches 7 bases. Germline V gene lookup returns CDR1 MDHEN and CDR2 SYDVKM. V gave up 4 bases and J gave up 5 bases; unmatched junction bases: 11. The CDR3 length is 16 residues.

In nucleotides, the CDR3 is TGTGCCAGCAGTTACACTGCGACAGGGCTGGGCTATGGCTACACCTTC. Its translation is CASSYTATGLGYGYTF. This chain uses TRBV6-5 with TRBJ1-2; the match to TRBD1 covers 7 bases. With V trimmed by 2 bases and J by 4 bases, 10 bases remained unmatched. Germline values: CDR1 MNHEY, CDR2 SVGAGI. This CDR3 spans 16 amino acids.

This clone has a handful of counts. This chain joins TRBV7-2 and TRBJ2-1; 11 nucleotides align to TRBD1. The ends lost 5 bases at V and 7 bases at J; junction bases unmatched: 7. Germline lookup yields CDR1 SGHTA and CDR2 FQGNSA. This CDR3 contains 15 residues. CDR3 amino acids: CASSRGTGGENEQFF. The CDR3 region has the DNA TGTGCCAGCAGCCGGGGGACAGGGGGTGAAAATGAGCAGTTCTTC.

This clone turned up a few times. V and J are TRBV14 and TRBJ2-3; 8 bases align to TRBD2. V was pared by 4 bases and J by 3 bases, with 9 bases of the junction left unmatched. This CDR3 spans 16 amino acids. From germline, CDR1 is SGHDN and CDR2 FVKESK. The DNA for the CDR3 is TGTGCCAGCAGCCCACACTTCGGGAGGGGAACAGATACGCAGTATTTT. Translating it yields CASSPHFGRGTDTQYF.

CDR3 nucleotides: TGTGCCAGCAGCTTAGTGGCAGGGAAGGATCTCGATGGCTACACCTTC. Its protein is CASSLVAGKDLDGYTF. The chain uses TRBV7-2 and TRBJ1-2; D is possibly TRBD1 (5 bases). V was cut by 1 base and J by 6 bases, with 18 bases left in between. There are 16 residues in the CDR3. Germline assignment: CDR1 SGHTA and CDR2 FQGNSA.

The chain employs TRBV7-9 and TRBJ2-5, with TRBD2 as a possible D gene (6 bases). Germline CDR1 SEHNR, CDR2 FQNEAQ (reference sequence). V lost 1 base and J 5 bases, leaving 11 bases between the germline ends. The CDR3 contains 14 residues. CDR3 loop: CASSLVSGRETQYF. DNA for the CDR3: TGTGCCAGCAGCTTAGTGTCAGGGAGGGAGACCCAGTACTTC.

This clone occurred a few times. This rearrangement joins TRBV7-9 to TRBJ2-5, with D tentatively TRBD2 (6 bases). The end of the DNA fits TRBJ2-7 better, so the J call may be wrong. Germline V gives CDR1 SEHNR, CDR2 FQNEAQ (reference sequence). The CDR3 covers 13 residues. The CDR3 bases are TGTGCCAGCAGCCCCGGAGGGAACTACGAGCAGTACTTC. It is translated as CASSPGGNYEQYF.

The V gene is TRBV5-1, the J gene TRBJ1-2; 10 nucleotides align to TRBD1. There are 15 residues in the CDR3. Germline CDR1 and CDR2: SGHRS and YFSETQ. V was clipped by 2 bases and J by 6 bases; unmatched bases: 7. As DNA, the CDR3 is TGCGCCAGCAGCTTCAGACAGGGGGCGGGCGATGGCTACACCTTC. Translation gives CASSFRQGAGDGYTF. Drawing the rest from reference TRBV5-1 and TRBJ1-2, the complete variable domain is KAGVTQTPRYLIKTRGQQVTLSCSPISGHRSVSWYQQTPGQGLQFLFEYFSETQRNKGNFPGRFSGRQFSNSRSEMNVSTLELGDSALYLCASSFRQGAGDGYTFGSGTRLTVV.

CDR3 sequence: CASSKGLAGVPYNEQFF. CDR3 in DNA: TGCGCCAGCAGCAAGGGACTAGCGGGGGTTCCATACAATGAGCAGTTCTTC. The chain uses TRBV4-3 and TRBJ2-1; 14 bases are a match to TRBD2. In germline, CDR1 is LGHNA, CDR2 YSLEER. V trimming: 5 bases; J trimming: 4 bases; junction bases outside the gene matches: 7. This CDR3 region has 17 residues.

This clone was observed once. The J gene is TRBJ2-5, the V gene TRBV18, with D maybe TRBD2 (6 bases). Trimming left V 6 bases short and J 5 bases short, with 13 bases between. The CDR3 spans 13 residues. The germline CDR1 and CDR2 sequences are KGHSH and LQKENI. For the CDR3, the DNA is TGTGCCAGCTCGGACCGGGAGTTGGAGACCCAGTACTTC. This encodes CASSDRELETQYF. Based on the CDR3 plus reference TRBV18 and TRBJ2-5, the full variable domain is NAGVMQNPRHLVRRRGQEARLRCSPMKGHSHVYWYRQLPEEGLKFMVYLQKENIIDESGMPKERFSAEFPKEGPSILRIQQVVRGDSAAYFCASSDRELETQYFGPGTRLLVL.